The 26 T cell receptor beta chains below come from one sample, sequenced in a study of cytomegalovirus exposure and HLA in healthy donors. PCR was performed using 60 Vbeta and 13 Jbeta primers. Sequencing used immunoSEQ multiplex PCR; TCRdb keeps in-frame clones, though not all of them. The data show about 100,000 clones, 70% to 80% seen once. The specimen sequenced was PBMCs. The source of these receptors is a female donor in good health and CMV-seropositive.

The rearrangement joins TRBV5-4 to TRBJ2-5, with a possible D match to TRBD2 (5 bases). CDR3 length: 15 residues. V was cut by 1 base and J by 4 bases, with 14 bases left in between. Per germline, CDR1 SGHNT and CDR2 YYREEE (reference sequence). The CDR3 DNA reads as TGTGCCAGCAGCTTGTCTCACGGGGTGGGAGAGACCCAGTACTTC. Encoded protein: CASSLSHGVGETQYF.

The J gene is TRBJ2-2, the V gene TRBV4-2, with 9 bases matching TRBD1. J was trimmed by 3 bases and V by 1 base; bases with no gene match: 0. The CDR3 totals 15 residues. Germline-derived CDR1 and CDR2 are LGHNA and YNFKEQ. DNA for the CDR3: TGTGCCAGCAGCCAAGGGGACAGGGACACCGGGGAGCTGTTTTTT. Its translation: CASSQGDRDTGELFF.

The rearrangement uses TRBV6-1 and TRBJ2-3, with TRBD1 as a possible D gene (5 bases). The germline gives CDR1 MNHNS, CDR2 SASEGT. The CDR3 covers 15 residues. Deletions cut 1 base from V and 4 bases from J, with 12 bases between. CDR3 amino acids: CASSEVGAGSDTQYF. Here the CDR3 DNA reads TGTGCCAGCAGTGAAGTTGGGGCAGGGTCAGATACGCAGTATTTT.

The chain uses TRBV27 and TRBJ1-1; D is unclear. V was shortened by 5 bases and J by 6 bases, with 16 bases between the two germline ends. The CDR3 loop spans 14 amino acids. Germline-derived CDR1 and CDR2 are MNHEY and SMNVEV (reference sequence). The CDR3 loop reads CASSPESSSAEAFF. In DNA, the CDR3 is TGTGCCAGCAGTCCGGAATCTAGTTCGGCTGAAGCTTTCTTT.

This chain connects TRBV5-5 to TRBJ2-3; TRBD2 aligns across 7 bases. Trimming cost V 2 bases and J 2 bases; bases outside gene matches: 5. Looked up from germline, CDR1 is SGHKS and CDR2 is YYEKEE (reference sequence). The CDR3 sequence is 15 residues long. CDR3 coding DNA: TGTGCCAGCAGCTTATCCAGCGGGGTCACAGATACGCAGTATTTT. Its protein is CASSLSSGVTDTQYF. The whole variable domain, filled in from reference TRBV5-5 and TRBJ2-3, reads DAGVTQSPTHLIKTRGQQVTLRCSPISGHKSVSWYQQVLGQGPQFIFQYYEKEERGRGNFPDRFSARQFPNYSSELNVNALLLGDSALYLCASSLSSGVTDTQYFGPGTRLTVL.

The chain joins TRBV11-3 to TRBJ2-3; possibly TRBD1 for D (6 bases). This CDR3 contains 16 residues. Germline CDR1 and CDR2: SGHNT and YENEEA. V was cut by 5 bases and J by 4 bases, with 19 bases left in between. The CDR3, as DNA: TGTGCCAGCAGCCCCACCGGGGCAGGGGAATCAGATACGCAGTATTTT. Its translation is CASSPTGAGESDTQYF.

The chain is built from TRBV29-1 and TRBJ2-7, with TRBD2 matching 7 bases. The J segment lost 2 bases and the V segment lost 6 bases, leaving 4 bases of the junction unmatched. The CDR3 is 12 amino acids. CDR1 and CDR2 (germline): SQVTM, ANQGSEA. This CDR3 reads CSVVLAAYEQYF. CDR3 sequence (DNA): TGCAGCGTCGTCCTAGCGGCCTACGAGCAGTACTTC.

V and J are TRBV7-2 and TRBJ2-7, with no clear D. The germline V gene has CDR1 SGHTA and CDR2 FQGNSA. With 4 bases removed from V and 0 bases from J, the gap between germline ends came to 7 bases. CDR3 length: 13 residues. CDR3 DNA sequence: TGTGCCAGCAGCTACGGCGGCTCCTACGAGCAGTACTTC. Translating it yields CASSYGGSYEQYF.

This chain connects TRBV29-1 to TRBJ1-4, with D hard to call. CDR1 and CDR2 from the germline V gene are SQVTM and ANQGSEA. The CDR3 extends over 16 amino acids. The V end lost 6 bases, the J end lost 14 bases, and 31 bases lay between the germline ends. DNA of the CDR3: TGCAGCGTCGCGGGAGTGGGCCGAACTGAAAAACTGGGCCTGTTTTTT. This translates into CSVAGVGRTEKLGLFF.

The rearrangement uses TRBV4-1 and TRBJ1-2, with no clear D. The CDR3 is 11 amino acids. CDR1 and CDR2 from the germline V gene are MGHRA and YSYEKL. V dropped 3 bases and J dropped 8 bases, with 7 bases sitting between them. In DNA form, the CDR3 reads TGCGCCAGCAGCCAGGGAGGGGGCTACACCTTC. Amino acids: CASSQGGGYTF.

V and J are TRBV15 and TRBJ2-7; weak D call: TRBD1 (5 bases). Germline V gene sequence: CDR1 LNHNV, CDR2 YYDKDF (reference sequence). The CDR3 sequence is 15 residues long. The V end was cut by 5 bases, the J end by 2 bases, with 16 bases between. The CDR3 region is CATSPWGQWPYEQYF. The CDR3 DNA sequence: TGTGCCACCAGCCCCTGGGGCCAGTGGCCCTACGAGCAGTACTTC.

This sequence joins TRBV6-1 and TRBJ2-1; 12 bases are a match to TRBD2. The CDR3 is 15 residues long. J lost 7 bases, V lost 5 bases, and 6 bases had no gene match. The germline V gene encodes CDR1 MNHNS and CDR2 SASEGT. CDR3 nucleotide sequence: TGTGCCAGCAGTACGACTAGCGGGAGTCTGAATGAGCAGTTCTTC. Residues: CASSTTSGSLNEQFF.

The chain joins TRBV18 to TRBJ1-3; TRBD1 agrees at 8 bases. The V gene end was trimmed by 3 bases and the J gene end by 5 bases; junction bases not matched to a gene: 3. The germline V gene has CDR1 KGHSH and CDR2 LQKENI. The CDR3 has 14 residues. CDR3 sequence reads: CASSPQGARNTIYF. CDR3 coding DNA: TGTGCCAGCTCACCGCAGGGGGCAAGAAACACCATATATTTT. Filled out from reference TRBV18 and TRBJ1-3, the complete variable domain reads NAGVMQNPRHLVRRRGQEARLRCSPMKGHSHVYWYRQLPEEGLKFMVYLQKENIIDESGMPKERFSAEFPKEGPSILRIQQVVRGDSAAYFCASSPQGARNTIYFGEGSWLTVV.

This clone was observed a few times. The J gene is TRBJ1-3, the V gene TRBV4-1, with D possibly being TRBD1 (6 bases). The CDR3 sequence is 17 residues long. V was cut by 4 bases and J by 1 base, with 17 bases left in between. Germline values: CDR1 MGHRA, CDR2 YSYEKL. CDR3 in DNA: TGCGCCAGCAGCCCCCAAGGGGGGGATCATTCTGGAAACACCATATATTTT. It specifies CASSPQGGDHSGNTIYF.

This clone was observed a few times. V and J are TRBV4-2 and TRBJ2-3; 8 bases line up with TRBD1. Germline lookup yields CDR1 LGHNA and CDR2 YNFKEQ. V lost 3 bases to trimming and J lost 4 bases; unmatched junction nucleotides: 9. The CDR3 runs to 16 residues. CDR3 loop: CASSQDDRGEADTQYF. Written as DNA, the CDR3 is TGTGCCAGCAGCCAGGATGACAGGGGAGAAGCAGATACGCAGTATTTT.

The chain uses TRBV6-6 and TRBJ2-1; D is possibly TRBD2 (6 bases). CDR3 length: 14 amino acids. V dropped 0 bases and J dropped 3 bases, with 6 bases sitting between them. Germline values: CDR1 MNHNY, CDR2 SVGAGI (reference sequence). The CDR3 loop reads CASSYSGGYNEQFF. The CDR3, as DNA: TGTGCCAGCAGTTACTCGGGGGGCTACAATGAGCAGTTCTTC.

The CDR3 nucleotides read TGTGCTAGTGGTTCCCAGAACAGGTTCCATAGGTGTGGCTACACCTTC. It encodes CASGSQNRFHRCGYTF. V gene TRBV12-5 combines with J gene TRBJ1-2, with D possibly TRBD1 on 5 matching bases. Between the trimmed V and J ends, which lost 4 bases and 7 bases, there was a span of 22 bases. The CDR3 is made up of 16 amino acids. The germline CDR1 and CDR2 sequences are LGHNT and FRNRAP.

On this clone itself: Sequence at one end of the junction differs from germline and may be a read error. The chain combines TRBV28 with TRBJ2-6, with 9 bases that match TRBD1. The CDR3 is made up of 19 amino acids. Germline V CDR1 and CDR2: MDHEN, SYDVKM. As DNA, the CDR3 is TGTGCCAGCAGTCCACCAGCCGGGACAGGGTCTTTTGGGGCCAACGGCCTGACTTTC. Protein sequence: CASSPPAGTGSFGANGLTF.

This clone was detected only a few times. The chain couples TRBV27 to TRBJ2-7, with 7 bases identical to TRBD1. With 0 bases clipped from V and 6 bases from J, the junction kept 2 bases outside the gene matches. This CDR3 comprises 13 residues. Germline CDR1 is MNHEY and CDR2 is SMNVEV (reference sequence). The chain's CDR3 is CASSLSGTAEQYF. In nucleotides, the CDR3 is TGTGCCAGCAGTTTATCCGGGACAGCCGAGCAGTACTTC.

The chain combines TRBV6-5 with TRBJ2-7; 8 bases map to TRBD1. The CDR3 totals 13 residues. CDR1 is MNHEY, CDR2 SVGAGI, per germline. The junction had 4 bases not matched to a gene; V was cut back by 2 bases and J by 7 bases. CDR3 protein: CASSYQGAPEQYF. The DNA for the CDR3 is TGTGCCAGCAGTTACCAGGGGGCGCCGGAGCAGTACTTC.

V gene TRBV6-6 combines with J gene TRBJ2-2; 7 bases are shared with TRBD2. Germline V gene data show CDR1 as MNHNY and CDR2 as SVGAGI (reference sequence). The CDR3 runs to 15 residues. Germline trimming cut 7 bases from V and 1 base from J; bases unmatched to any gene: 6. CDR3: CASIQRGMNTGELFF. CDR3 sequence (DNA): TGTGCCAGCATTCAGCGGGGAATGAACACCGGGGAGCTGTTTTTT.

The gene calls are TRBV6-1 and TRBJ2-1; 7 nucleotides match TRBD1. J lost 4 bases, V lost 2 bases, and 5 bases had no gene match. Per germline, CDR1 MNHNS and CDR2 SASEGT. The CDR3 is 15 amino acids. In DNA form, the CDR3 reads TGTGCCAGCAGTGAATCGGGACAGTCTTACAATGAGCAGTTCTTC. It translates to CASSESGQSYNEQFF.

This chain uses TRBV6-5 with TRBJ2-2, with D perhaps TRBD1 (6 bases). The CDR3 runs to 14 residues. V lost 0 bases and J 5 bases, leaving 7 bases between the germline ends. Germline V lookup: CDR1 MNHEY, CDR2 SVGAGI. This chain's CDR3 is CASSYSQGTGELFF. The CDR3 DNA reads TGTGCCAGCAGTTACTCTCAGGGGACCGGGGAGCTGTTTTTT.

This clone has only one observation. V and J are TRBV11-2 and TRBJ2-3, with 9 bases that match TRBD2. CDR1 is SGHAT, CDR2 FQNNGV, per germline. V was pared by 1 base and J by 1 base, with 12 bases of the junction left unmatched. This CDR3 has 19 amino acids. CDR3 protein: CASSLARTSAGLGTDTQYF. CDR3 in DNA: TGTGCCAGCAGCTTAGCCCGGACTAGCGCGGGGCTCGGCACAGATACGCAGTATTTT.

The V gene is TRBV4-2, the J gene TRBJ2-7, with D possibly being TRBD2 (7 bases). Germline V gene lookup returns CDR1 LGHNA and CDR2 YNFKEQ. V was cut by 1 base and J by 0 bases, with 13 bases left in between. CDR3 length: 16 amino acids. The CDR3 here is CASSQGEGGPSYEQYF. The DNA for the CDR3 is TGTGCCAGCAGCCAAGGTGAGGGGGGGCCCTCCTACGAGCAGTACTTC.

This chain links TRBV18 with TRBJ2-7, with 8 bases lining up with TRBD1. Per the germline V gene, CDR1 is KGHSH and CDR2 is LQKENI. The CDR3 is made up of 14 amino acids. Trimming cost V 4 bases and J 6 bases; bases outside gene matches: 8. This CDR3 is CASSQGTGASEQYF. For the CDR3, the DNA is TGTGCCAGCTCACAAGGGACAGGCGCCTCCGAGCAGTACTTC. Combining the CDR3 with reference TRBV18 and TRBJ2-7 gives the whole variable domain NAGVMQNPRHLVRRRGQEARLRCSPMKGHSHVYWYRQLPEEGLKFMVYLQKENIIDESGMPKERFSAEFPKEGPSILRIQQVVRGDSAAYFCASSQGTGASEQYFGPGTRLTVT.